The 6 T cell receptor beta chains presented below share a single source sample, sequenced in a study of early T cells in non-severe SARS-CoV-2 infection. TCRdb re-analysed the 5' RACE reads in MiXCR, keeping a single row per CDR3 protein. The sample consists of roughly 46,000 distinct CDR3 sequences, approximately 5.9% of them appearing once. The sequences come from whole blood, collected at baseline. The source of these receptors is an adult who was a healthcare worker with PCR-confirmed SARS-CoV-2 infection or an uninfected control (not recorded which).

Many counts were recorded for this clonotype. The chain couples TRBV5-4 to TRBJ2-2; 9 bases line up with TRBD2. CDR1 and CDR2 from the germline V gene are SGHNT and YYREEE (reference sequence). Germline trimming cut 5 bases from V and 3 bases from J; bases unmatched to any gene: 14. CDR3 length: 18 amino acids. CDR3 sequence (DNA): TGTGCCAGCAGGGATCTCGGTAGCGGGAGAGGGCACACCGGGGAGCTGTTTTTT. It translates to CASRDLGSGRGHTGELFF.

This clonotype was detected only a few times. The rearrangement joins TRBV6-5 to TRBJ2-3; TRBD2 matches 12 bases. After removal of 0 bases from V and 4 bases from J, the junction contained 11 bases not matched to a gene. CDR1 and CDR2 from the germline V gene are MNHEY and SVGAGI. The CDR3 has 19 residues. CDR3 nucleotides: TGTGCCAGCAGTTACTCGGCGCCGGGACTAGCGGGTTTAGCAGATACGCAGTATTTT. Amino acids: CASSYSAPGLAGLADTQYF.

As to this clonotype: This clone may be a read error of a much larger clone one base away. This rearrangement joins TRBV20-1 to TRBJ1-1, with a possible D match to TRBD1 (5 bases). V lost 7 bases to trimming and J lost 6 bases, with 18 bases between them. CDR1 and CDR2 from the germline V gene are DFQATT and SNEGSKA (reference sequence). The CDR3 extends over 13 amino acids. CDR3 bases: TGCAGTGTGTTCAGGGCTATTAACGCTGAAGCTTTCTTT. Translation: CSVFRAINAEAFF.

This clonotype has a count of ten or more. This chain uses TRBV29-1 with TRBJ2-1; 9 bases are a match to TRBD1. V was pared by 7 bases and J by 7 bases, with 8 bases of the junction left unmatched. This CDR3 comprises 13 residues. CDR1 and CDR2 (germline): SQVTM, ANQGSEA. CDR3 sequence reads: CSADRQGGNEQFF. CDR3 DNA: TGCAGCGCCGACCGACAGGGGGGGAATGAGCAGTTCTTC.

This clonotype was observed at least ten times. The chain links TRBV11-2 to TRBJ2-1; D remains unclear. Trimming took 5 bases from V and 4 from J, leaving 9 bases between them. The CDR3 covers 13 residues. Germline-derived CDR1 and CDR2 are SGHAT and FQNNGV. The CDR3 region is CASSPVSYNEQFF. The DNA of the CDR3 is TGTGCCAGCAGCCCAGTTTCGTACAATGAGCAGTTCTTC.

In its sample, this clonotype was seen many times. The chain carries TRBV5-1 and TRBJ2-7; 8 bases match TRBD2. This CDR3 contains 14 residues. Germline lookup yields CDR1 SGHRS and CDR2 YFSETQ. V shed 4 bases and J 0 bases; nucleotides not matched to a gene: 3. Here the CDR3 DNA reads TGCGCCAGCAGCACCGGGACTAGCTCCTACGAGCAGTACTTC. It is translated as CASSTGTSSYEQYF.